This record concerns one T cell receptor beta chain sequence. The CDR3 consists of 17 residues. V lost 0 bases, J lost 6 bases, and 11 bases stayed unmatched. Germline lookup yields CDR1 MNHEY and CDR2 SVGEGT. These data belong to a study of blood T cell repertoires in COVID-19. Overall study: COVID-19 samples, acute and convalescent, were from the United States, Italy and Spain. The cDNA or gDNA used as material had been derived from T cells, B-cell-depleted T cells, or PBMCs.

Original data processing: Researchers report that nucleated cell counts were estimated from reference gene primer amplification. The data were produced by immunoSEQ multiplex PCR, yet TCRdb's version contains in-frame clones alone and is incomplete. The DNA was the basis for D and trimming; V, J and clone size are from that table. The sample includes roughly 79,000 clones, about 90% of them seen just once. The sequence was collected from a man aged 50-60 years with active COVID-19. V is TRBV6-2 or TRBV6-3 and J is TRBJ2-3, with 8 positions matching TRBD1. The sample taken for sequencing was peripheral blood. CDR3 sequence (DNA): TGTGCCAGCAGTTACTCGCCCGGGACAGGCTTTCGGGATACGCAGTATTTT. Translating gives CASSYSPGTGFRDTQYF.